Following are 15 T cell receptor beta chains from one sample sequenced in a study of T-cell reconstitution after alpha-beta-depleted transplantation in children. Using unique molecular identifiers, the investigators prepared the TCRbeta library. TCRdb reprocessed the PCR reads via MiXCR and lists one record per CDR3 protein. The sample lists 400,000 to 500,000 distinct CDR3 sequences, 9.5% to 13% occurring once. The sample here was PBMCs from the stem cell graft donor, taken from the stem cell graft. The receptors were sampled from a human donor who donated a stem cell graft to a child with acute myeloid leukemia.

This clonotype was recorded a few times. The rearrangement links TRBV4-1 to TRBJ2-6; possibly TRBD1 for D (6 bases). The CDR3 runs to 17 residues. V lost 4 bases, J lost 4 bases, and 17 bases lay in between. Germline CDR1 reads MGHRA; CDR2 reads YSYEKL. The CDR3 region is CASSRLLKGDGANVLTF. CDR3 coding DNA: TGCGCCAGCAGCCGCCTACTAAAGGGGGACGGGGCCAACGTCCTGACTTTC.

This clonotype was seen a handful of times. This rearrangement joins TRBV12-3 or TRBV12-4 to TRBJ2-1; 12 bases map to TRBD2. V was clipped by 5 bases and J by 1 base; unmatched bases: 3. The CDR3 is 16 amino acids. CDR3 sequence (DNA): TGTGCCAGCAGTGCCGGACTAGCGGGGTCCTACAATGAGCAGTTCTTC. Translating gives CASSAGLAGSYNEQFF.

V usage is TRBV5-1 and J usage is TRBJ2-7; TRBD1 agrees at 9 bases. J lost 4 bases, V lost 4 bases, and 3 bases had no gene match. The germline V gene encodes CDR1 SGHRS and CDR2 YFSETQ. This CDR3 has 13 residues. The CDR3 nucleotides read TGCGCCAGCAGCATGACAGGGGGTTACGAGCAGTACGTC. Translated, it gives CASSMTGGYEQYV.

This clonotype was seen a few times. This chain joins TRBV5-1 and TRBJ2-5, with D uncertain. Germline V gene lookup returns CDR1 SGHRS and CDR2 YFSETQ. V gave up 4 bases and J gave up 5 bases, with 18 bases separating them. CDR3 length equals 15 residues. The chain's CDR3 is CASSLSALGFETQYF. In DNA form, the CDR3 reads TGCGCCAGCAGCCTGAGCGCATTAGGGTTTGAGACCCAGTACTTC.

The gene calls are TRBV5-6 and TRBJ2-2; TRBD2 matches at 16 bases. Trimming removed 4 bases from V and 4 bases from J; junction bases left unmatched: 10. Germline assignment: CDR1 SGHDT and CDR2 YYEEEE. The CDR3 is 19 residues long. The CDR3 loop reads CASSGQGGTSGRATGELFF. CDR3 sequence (DNA): TGTGCCAGCAGCGGACAAGGAGGGACTAGCGGGAGGGCCACCGGGGAGCTGTTTTTT.

V usage is TRBV28 and J usage is TRBJ1-3, with 8 bases matching TRBD1. The CDR3 is 16 residues long. In germline, CDR1 is MDHEN, CDR2 SYDVKM. V was clipped by 2 bases and J by 2 bases; unmatched bases: 5. The CDR3 loop is CASSLRFRGPGNTIYF. CDR3 coding DNA: TGTGCCAGCAGTTTAAGGTTCAGGGGGCCTGGAAACACCATATATTTT.

The sample holds many counts of this clonotype. The CDR3 sequence is CASSLYPGQGYNEQFF. CDR3 bases: TGTGCCAGCAGCTTATATCCGGGACAGGGGTACAATGAGCAGTTCTTC. The chain recombines TRBV11-2 with TRBJ2-1; 10 nucleotides match TRBD1. CDR3 length: 16 residues. CDR1 is SGHAT and CDR2 is FQNNGV in the germline V gene. The V segment lost 2 bases and the J segment 4 bases; nucleotides outside the gene matches: 5.

This clonotype appeared a few times. The chain recombines TRBV2 with TRBJ2-3; TRBD2 matches at 11 bases. CDR3 size: 15 residues. Germline CDR1 reads SNHLY; CDR2 reads FYNNEI. With V trimmed by 1 base and J by 10 bases, 7 bases remained unmatched. The CDR3 nucleotides read TGTGCCAGCAGTGAAGGTGGACTAGCGGGTCTGCCGCAGTATTTT. Protein product: CASSEGGLAGLPQYF.

Comments on this clonotype: A much larger clonotype is one base distant, so this may be a read error. CDR3 residues: CASSLQGLAEQFF. Here the CDR3 DNA reads TGTGCCAGCAGTTTGCAGGGGTTAGCTGAGCAGTTCTTC. V usage is TRBV12-3 or TRBV12-4 and J usage is TRBJ2-1, with D perhaps TRBD1 (6 bases). CDR3 length equals 13 residues. V was clipped by 3 bases and J by 9 bases, with 12 bases between them.

The rearrangement uses TRBV27 and TRBJ1-1; 8 bases line up with TRBD1. This CDR3 contains 13 residues. The trim removed 8 bases at V and 5 bases at J, leaving 7 bases unmatched. CDR1 is MNHEY and CDR2 is SMNVEV in the germline V gene (reference sequence). The CDR3 sequence is CASSPGGLTEAFF. The CDR3 DNA is TGTGCCAGCTCCCCAGGGGGCTTGACTGAAGCTTTCTTT.

The chain joins TRBV25-1 to TRBJ2-7; D is unclear. CDR3 length: 13 residues. Germline V gene lookup returns CDR1 MGHDK and CDR2 SYGVNS. With 7 bases removed from V and 0 bases from J, the gap between germline ends came to 10 bases. Here the CDR3 DNA reads TGTGCCAGCACCACGGCAGACTCCTACGAGCAGTACTTC. This encodes CASTTADSYEQYF.

This clonotype has just one count. The chain uses TRBV11-2 and TRBJ2-1; 11 positions match TRBD2. The V gene's germline CDR1 is SGHAT and CDR2 FQNNGV. V dropped 4 bases and J dropped 9; count of bases not matched to a gene: 11. The CDR3 length is 16 residues. The CDR3, as DNA: TGTGCCAGCAGCTCTATAGCGGGAGGGCCAGGGACTGAGCAGTTCTTC. Residues: CASSSIAGGPGTEQFF.

This clonotype was seen a few times. The chain is built from TRBV20-1 and TRBJ2-7; D not resolved. Trimming cost V 0 bases and J 7 bases, with 16 bases left between them. The germline V gene encodes CDR1 DFQATT and CDR2 SNEGSKA (reference sequence). The CDR3 spans 14 residues. CDR3 protein: CSARDSRNLLEQYV. Written as DNA, the CDR3 is TGCAGTGCTAGAGATTCCCGGAACCTCCTGGAGCAGTACGTC.

This clonotype was recorded many times. This chain uses TRBV7-2 with TRBJ2-1, with TRBD2 identical over 10 bases. Trimming cost V 1 base and J 7 bases; bases outside gene matches: 4. The CDR3 loop spans 15 amino acids. Germline loops: CDR1 SGHTA, CDR2 FQGNSA. CDR3 nucleotide sequence: TGTGCCAGCAGCTTAGGGCTTAGCGGGAGGAATGAGCAGTTCTTC. It codes for CASSLGLSGRNEQFF.

For this clonotype: A much bigger clone sits one base away, suggesting this may be a read error. This rearrangement joins TRBV7-9 to TRBJ2-6, with D tentatively TRBD1 (5 bases). Germline loops: CDR1 SEHNR, CDR2 FQNEAQ (reference sequence). This CDR3 region has 14 residues. CDR3 in amino acids: CASSLASGANGLTF. CDR3 nucleotides: TGTGCCAGCAGCTTGGCTTCTGGGGCCAACGGCCTGACTTTC.